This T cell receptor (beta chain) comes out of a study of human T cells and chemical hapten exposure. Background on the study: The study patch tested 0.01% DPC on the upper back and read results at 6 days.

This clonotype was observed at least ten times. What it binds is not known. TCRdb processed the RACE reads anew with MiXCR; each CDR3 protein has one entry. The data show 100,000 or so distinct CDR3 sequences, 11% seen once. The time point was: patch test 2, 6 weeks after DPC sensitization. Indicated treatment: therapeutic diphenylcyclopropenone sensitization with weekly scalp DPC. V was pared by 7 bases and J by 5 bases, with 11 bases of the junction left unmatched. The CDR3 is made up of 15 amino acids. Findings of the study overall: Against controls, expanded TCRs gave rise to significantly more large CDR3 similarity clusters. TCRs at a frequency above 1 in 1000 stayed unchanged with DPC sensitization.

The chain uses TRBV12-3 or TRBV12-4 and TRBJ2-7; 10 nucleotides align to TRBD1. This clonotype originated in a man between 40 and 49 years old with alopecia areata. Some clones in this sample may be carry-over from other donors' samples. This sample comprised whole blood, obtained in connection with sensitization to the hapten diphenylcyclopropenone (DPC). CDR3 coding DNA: TGTGCCAGCACCCCAGCAGGGACAGGGGACCACGAGCAGTACGTC. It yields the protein CASTPAGTGDHEQYV.